This TCR beta chain was profiled in a study of OX40 agonist ivuxolimab in advanced cancers. Unmatched junction bases numbered 9, after V lost 7 bases and J lost 4 bases. This CDR3 is built from 16 residues. Germline V gene sequence: CDR1 MNHNY, CDR2 SVGAGI (reference sequence). Using immunoSEQ multiplex PCR, the repertoire was profiled, and TCRdb retains in-frame clones only, with some absent. The repertoire holds 57,000 or so clones, with roughly 87% as singletons. The specimen was CD4+ or CD8+ T cells sorted from blood, collected in a trial of the OX40 agonist ivuxolimab. The receptor comes from an adult with an advanced solid tumor such as melanoma, head and neck, liver or kidney cancer. This chain connects TRBV6-6 to TRBJ2-3; 12 bases match TRBD2. CDR3 bases: TGTGCCAGCACCCCCCAGCCTAGCGGGGGGGCAGATACGCAGTATTTT. It yields the protein CASTPQPSGGADTQYF.